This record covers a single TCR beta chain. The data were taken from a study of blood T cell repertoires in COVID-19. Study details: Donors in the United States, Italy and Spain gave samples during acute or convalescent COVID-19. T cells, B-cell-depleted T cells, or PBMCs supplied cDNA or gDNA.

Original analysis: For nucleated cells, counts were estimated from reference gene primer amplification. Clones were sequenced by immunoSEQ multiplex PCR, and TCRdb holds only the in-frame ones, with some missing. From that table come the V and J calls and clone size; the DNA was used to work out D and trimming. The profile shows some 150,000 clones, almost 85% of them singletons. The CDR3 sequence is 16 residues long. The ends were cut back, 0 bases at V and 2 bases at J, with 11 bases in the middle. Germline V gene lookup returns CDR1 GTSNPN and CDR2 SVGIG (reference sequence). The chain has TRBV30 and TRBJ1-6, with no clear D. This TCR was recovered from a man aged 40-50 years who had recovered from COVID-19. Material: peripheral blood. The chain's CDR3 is CAWSVRRGTYNSPLHF. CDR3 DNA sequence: TGTGCCTGGAGTGTACGGCGGGGAACCTATAATTCACCCCTCCACTTT.